The 11 T cell receptor beta chains below were found in one sample sequenced in a study of spatial heterogeneity in lung cancer. Documented time point: sample taken at primary tumor resection. TCRdb re-called the 5' RACE reads through MiXCR, storing one row per CDR3 protein. Seen here are about 38,000 distinct CDR3 sequences, 7.5% to 8% observed once, and the top ten hold 28%. The source material was PBMCs, sampled at surgery. These receptors originate from a male donor with early-stage non-small cell lung cancer.

The table lists this clonotype with many counts. The chain couples TRBV9 to TRBJ2-7; 15 positions match TRBD2. Losses at the gene ends were 4 bases for V and 0 bases for J; bases not matched to a gene: 14. From germline, CDR1 is SGDLS and CDR2 YYNGEE. This CDR3 is built from 20 residues. The CDR3 bases are TGTGCCAGCAGCCAAAACCCGGGACTAGCGGGGGGAACAAGCTCCTACGAGCAGTACTTC. Protein sequence: CASSQNPGLAGGTSSYEQYF.

Many counts were recorded for this clonotype. This chain links TRBV12-3 or TRBV12-4 with TRBJ2-3; 11 bases are a match to TRBD2. The J segment lost 2 bases and the V segment lost 5 bases, leaving 9 bases of the junction unmatched. This CDR3 is built from 17 residues. The CDR3 sequence: CASSPLLAGDPTDTQYF. The DNA of the CDR3 is TGTGCCAGCAGTCCGTTACTAGCGGGAGATCCCACAGATACGCAGTATTTT.

This clonotype has a count of ten or more. The V and J genes are TRBV30 and TRBJ2-7, with D unclear. CDR1 is GTSNPN and CDR2 is SVGIG in the germline V gene (reference sequence). V lost 3 bases and J lost 4, with 13 bases in between. The CDR3 spans 13 residues. CDR3 in amino acids: CAWSPSTIYEQYV. In DNA, the CDR3 is TGTGCCTGGAGCCCCAGCACTATATACGAGCAGTACGTC.

This clonotype was picked up many times. This sequence joins TRBV3-1 and TRBJ1-5; maybe TRBD1 (5 bases). V lost 4 bases and J 2 bases, leaving 12 bases between the germline ends. The CDR3 covers 15 residues. CDR1 and CDR2 from the germline V gene are LGHDT and YNNKEL (reference sequence). CDR3 sequence reads: CASSRGWGGNQPQHF. CDR3 nucleotide sequence: TGTGCCAGCAGCCGAGGATGGGGGGGCAATCAGCCCCAGCATTTT. Looking up the rest from reference TRBV3-1 and TRBJ1-5 gives the full variable domain: DTAVSQTPKYLVTQMGNDKSIKCEQNLGHDTMYWYKQDSKKFLKIMFSYNNKELIINETVPNRFSPKSPDKAHLNLHINSLELGDSAVYFCASSRGWGGNQPQHFGDGTRLSIL.

This clonotype has a count of ten or more. CDR3 residues: CSARDPGGSYNEQFF. The DNA for the CDR3 is TGCAGTGCTAGGGACCCGGGAGGCTCCTACAATGAGCAGTTCTTC. The chain is built from TRBV20-1 and TRBJ2-1; TRBD2 matches 7 bases. V dropped 3 bases and J dropped 0; count of bases not matched to a gene: 5. Looked up from germline, CDR1 is DFQATT and CDR2 is SNEGSKA (reference sequence). This CDR3 has 15 residues.

This clonotype was found many times. DNA for the CDR3: TGTGCCAGCACTAGGGTATCTGGGGCCAACGTCCTGACTTTC. This encodes CASTRVSGANVLTF. This chain connects TRBV3-1 to TRBJ2-6, with D hard to call. V dropped 7 bases and J dropped 1 base, with 8 bases sitting between them. The length of the CDR3 is 14 residues. The germline gives CDR1 LGHDT, CDR2 YNNKEL (reference sequence).

This clonotype was observed many times. V is TRBV5-1 and J is TRBJ2-2; weak D call: TRBD2 (5 bases). CDR3 length equals 15 residues. Germline CDR1 is SGHRS and CDR2 is YFSETQ. With 2 bases removed from V and 5 bases from J, the gap between germline ends came to 13 bases. CDR3 nucleotides: TGCGCCAGCAGCTTTGAGGGCGTAAAAACCGGGGAGCTGTTTTTT. This sequence encodes CASSFEGVKTGELFF.

The chain joins TRBV6-9 to TRBJ1-5; no firm D call. V was cut by 2 bases and J by 5 bases, with 7 bases left in between. CDR1 is MNHGY, CDR2 SVAAGI, per germline. The CDR3 loop spans 13 amino acids. The chain's CDR3 is CASSYVLHQPQHF. CDR3 DNA: TGTGCCAGCAGTTATGTCCTCCATCAGCCCCAGCATTTT.

This clonotype has ten or more counts. The chain links TRBV12-3 or TRBV12-4 to TRBJ2-1; D uncertain. The V end was cut by 3 bases, the J end by 5 bases, with 14 bases between. CDR3 size: 15 residues. The CDR3 reads CASSFSGSRNNEQFF. The CDR3 DNA reads as TGTGCCAGCAGTTTTTCTGGGTCCCGCAACAATGAGCAGTTCTTC.

This clonotype was detected only a few times. The chain combines TRBV3-1 with TRBJ1-2, with D hard to call. This CDR3 region has 15 residues. CDR1 is LGHDT, CDR2 YNNKEL, per germline (reference sequence). V lost 4 bases and J 4 bases, leaving 16 bases between the germline ends. For the CDR3, the DNA is TGTGCCAGCAGCCCAACCGCAACAGCCTTCTATGGCTACACCTTC. It encodes CASSPTATAFYGYTF.

This clonotype was counted at least ten times. This chain joins TRBV7-9 and TRBJ2-3; 13 bases match TRBD2. Germline assignment: CDR1 SEHNR and CDR2 FQNEAQ (reference sequence). This CDR3 has 15 amino acids. Trimming removed 5 bases from V and 7 bases from J; junction bases left unmatched: 6. Here the CDR3 DNA reads TGTGCCAGCAGCCCGCGGACTAGCGGGGGTTATACGCAGTATTTT. Amino acid sequence: CASSPRTSGGYTQYF.